Listed below are T cell receptor beta chains from one sample, sequenced in a study of T-cell memory formation after mild COVID-19. TCRdb itself ran the 5' RACE reads through MiXCR, one entry per CDR3 protein. The sample holds roughly 510,000 distinct CDR3 sequences; 17% are singletons and the top ten take about 8.1%. The sample comprised PBMCs or a T cell subset sorted from them (not recorded which). These receptors were obtained from an adult woman who had mild COVID-19 (a few samples of this study predate the infection). Cell type and time point are not known. Each CDR3 is given with its conserved first and last residue. A D gene is named only where the DNA matches it firmly. Rows may omit the clone size; those that give it use once, few, many or a size class.

TRBJ2-1 many TRBV5-4 - TGTGCCAGCAGCTTGGGGCTAGAAGGATGGGATATCAATGAGCAGTTCTTC CASSLGLEGWDINEQFF
TRBJ2-1 few TRBV7-3 - TGTGCCAGCAGCCCCTCGGGCGCCTACAATGAGCAGTTCTTC CASSPSGAYNEQFF
TRBJ2-7 many TRBV10-2 - TGCGCCAGCAGTGAGTCGACTTCTTTTTCGACCTACGAGCAGTACTTC CASSESTSFSTYEQYF
TRBJ2-6 - TRBV6-5 TRBD2 TGTGCCAGCCGTGCGGGGGTGGGGGCCAACGTCCTGACTTTC CASRAGVGANVLTF
TRBJ1-5 few TRBV6-4 - TGTGCCAGCAGTGATATCACTAGGCCGGCGAGCAATCAGCCCCAGCATTTT CASSDITRPASNQPQHF
TRBJ2-1 - TRBV5-1 - TGCGCCAGCAGCTTACCCAATGGTGAGCAGTTCTTC CASSLPNGEQFF
TRBJ2-3 few TRBV7-9 - TGTGCCAGCAGCTCGGGGCCGCGAGCGGGACACAGCACAGATACGCAGTATTTT CASSSGPRAGHSTDTQYF
TRBJ1-2 few TRBV6-1 - TGTGCCAGCACCATTCATGGACAGAACTATGGCTACACCTTC CASTIHGQNYGYTF
TRBJ2-7 few TRBV3-1 - TGTGCCAGCAGCCAAGCGGGCGGGCTCACCTACGAGCAGTACTTC CASSQAGGLTYEQYF
TRBJ2-1 few TRBV20-1 - TGCAGTGCTAGACGTGGTGCCTACAATGAGCAGTTCTTC CSARRGAYNEQFF
TRBJ2-7 - TRBV20-1 - TGCAGTGCTAGAGATTGGGGCACCTCCTACGAGCAGTACTTC CSARDWGTSYEQYF
TRBJ1-5 few TRBV2 TRBD1 TGTGCCAGCAGAGACACAGGGGTTCAGCCCCAGCATTTT CASRDTGVQPQHF
TRBJ2-4 - TRBV7-9 - TGTGCCAGCAGCTTGACAGGAGTAGAGGGGATTCAGTACTTC CASSLTGVEGIQYF
TRBJ2-7 few TRBV18 - TGTGCCAGCTCACCCCCGGGACACCTCTCCTACGAGCAGTACTTC CASSPPGHLSYEQYF
TRBJ2-1 - TRBV11-2 - TGTGCCAGCAGCTCATCCGGGTCAAACAATGAGCAGTTCTTC CASSSSGSNNEQFF
TRBJ1-2 - TRBV25-1 - - CASSEWGRGTF
TRBJ2-2 few TRBV12-3/TRBV12-4 TRBD1 TGTGCCAGCACCAGGACAGGGGCCTCCACCGGGGAGCTGTTTTTT CASTRTGASTGELFF
TRBJ1-5 - TRBV7-9 - TGTGCCTCTGGGTTATTCAGGCCCCAGCATTTT CASGLFRPQHF
TRBJ2-7 few TRBV10-2 - TGCGCCAGCAGTGAGTCCGGGTTTGGTTACGAGCAGTACTTC CASSESGFGYEQYF
TRBJ2-5 many TRBV7-8 TRBD1 TGTGCCAGCAGCTTCGGGACAGCAAGAGAGACCCAGTACTTC CASSFGTARETQYF
TRBJ1-2 - TRBV7-9 TRBD1 TGTGCCAGCAGCTTAGTGGCGGGACAGGGCTATGGCTACACCTTC CASSLVAGQGYGYTF
TRBJ2-5 - TRBV27 TRBD1 TGTGCCAGCCGGAAGGGGGCTAACCAAGAGACCCAGTACTTC CASRKGANQETQYF
TRBJ2-1 many TRBV5-1 TRBD2 TGCGCCAGCAGCTTCGGGGGGAGAGCCTACAATGAGCAGTTCTTC CASSFGGRAYNEQFF
TRBJ2-2 few TRBV27 - TGTGCCAGCGGGATGAACACCGGGGAGCTGTTTTTT CASGMNTGELFF
TRBJ1-2 few TRBV2 TRBD1 TGTGCCAGCACTCAAACCGGGACAGGGGGCGGTGGCTACACCTTC CASTQTGTGGGGYTF
TRBJ2-3 - TRBV5-1 TRBD2 TGCGCCAGCGCAATATCAATAGCGGGGACTAGGACCACAGATACGCAGTATTTT CASAISIAGTRTTDTQYF
TRBJ2-1 few TRBV24-1 - TGTGCCACCAGTGATTATGACGCCCATGAGCAGTTCTTC CATSDYDAHEQFF
TRBJ1-2 few TRBV10-3 - TGTGCCATCAGTGAGTCGATTGGCACAACTGATGGCTACACCTTC CAISESIGTTDGYTF
TRBJ1-1 - TRBV12-3/TRBV12-4 - TGTGCCAGCAGTTTTAAAAGGGGCACTGAAGCTTTCTTT CASSFKRGTEAFF
TRBJ2-7 few TRBV20-1 TRBD1 TGCAGTGCTTTTACTGCGGGACAGGTTTACTACGAGCAGTACTTC CSAFTAGQVYYEQYF
TRBJ2-5 few TRBV11-3 - TGTGCCAGCAGCTTAGGGGTGGAAGAGACCCAGTACTTC CASSLGVEETQYF
TRBJ2-1 - TRBV5-4 - TGTGCCAGCAGCTTGGGGCGGACAGATCGCCTCTACAATGAGCAGTTCTTC CASSLGRTDRLYNEQFF
TRBJ2-2 - TRBV20-1 - TGCAGTGCTAGAGGGGCTAGGGAAAATTCCGGGGAGCTGTTTTTT CSARGARENSGELFF
TRBJ2-7 - TRBV27 - TGTGCCAGCAGTAGGGGGCGGGGGTCCTACGAGCAGTACTTC CASSRGRGSYEQYF
TRBJ1-4 - TRBV1 - TGCACCAGCGGACTGCTGTTTTTT CTSGLLFF
TRBJ2-5 few TRBV9 - TGTGCCAGCAGCGCCCTGAAGGAGGGAGAGACCCAGTACTTC CASSALKEGETQYF
TRBJ2-7 - TRBV4-3 - TGCGCCAGCAGCCAAGATAACACTTTTCGGGAGCAGTACTTC CASSQDNTFREQYF
TRBJ2-1 few TRBV7-6 TRBD2 TGTGCCAGCAGCACCCGGGGTAGCGGGGCAATAGACTACAATGAGCAGTTCTTC CASSTRGSGAIDYNEQFF
TRBJ2-3 - TRBV12-3/TRBV12-4 - TGTGCCAGCAGTCCGAAGGAGAGCACAGATACGCAGTATTTT CASSPKESTDTQYF
TRBJ2-2 - TRBV5-1 - TGCGCCAGCAGCTTCAGGGAGGTCGGGGAGCTGTTTTTT CASSFREVGELFF
TRBJ1-5 few TRBV12-3/TRBV12-4 - TGTGCCAGCAGTTTCTGGGCCCCGGGGCACGGCAATCAGCCCCAGCATTTT CASSFWAPGHGNQPQHF
TRBJ2-7 - TRBV11-2 - TGTGCCAGCAGCCCCCGGGGCCGGTACGAGCAGTACTTC CASSPRGRYEQYF
TRBJ2-1 - TRBV27 - TGTGCCAGCAGTGAACACGGCAATGAGCAGTTCTTC CASSEHGNEQFF
TRBJ2-1 few TRBV20-1 - TGCAGTGCTAGGCGCTCCTACAATGAGCAGTTCTTC CSARRSYNEQFF
TRBJ2-3 - TRBV7-2 - TGTGCCAGCAGCTTAACTAGTCTAGGCACAGATACGCAGTATTTT CASSLTSLGTDTQYF
TRBJ2-5 many TRBV5-1 - TGCGCCAGCAGCTTCGAGAGGGAGACCCAGTACTTC CASSFERETQYF
TRBJ2-2 - TRBV7-2 - TGTGCCAGCAGCTTAGGATCCCCCGGGGAGCTGTTTTTT CASSLGSPGELFF
TRBJ1-1 - TRBV30 - TGTGCCTGGAGTGTCAGGGTTCAGGACACTGAAGCTTTCTTT CAWSVRVQDTEAFF
TRBJ2-1 few TRBV30 TRBD2 TGTGCCTGGCAGGCACTAGCGGGATTCTACAATGAGCAGTTCTTC CAWQALAGFYNEQFF
TRBJ1-1 - TRBV7-9 - TGTGCCAGCAGCTTAGGTCTTGGCGGTGAAGCTTTCTTT CASSLGLGGEAFF
TRBJ2-2 - TRBV4-3 TRBD1 TGCGCCAGCAGCCGGCTGGGACAGACGAACACCGGGGAGCAGTTTTTT CASSRLGQTNTGEQFF